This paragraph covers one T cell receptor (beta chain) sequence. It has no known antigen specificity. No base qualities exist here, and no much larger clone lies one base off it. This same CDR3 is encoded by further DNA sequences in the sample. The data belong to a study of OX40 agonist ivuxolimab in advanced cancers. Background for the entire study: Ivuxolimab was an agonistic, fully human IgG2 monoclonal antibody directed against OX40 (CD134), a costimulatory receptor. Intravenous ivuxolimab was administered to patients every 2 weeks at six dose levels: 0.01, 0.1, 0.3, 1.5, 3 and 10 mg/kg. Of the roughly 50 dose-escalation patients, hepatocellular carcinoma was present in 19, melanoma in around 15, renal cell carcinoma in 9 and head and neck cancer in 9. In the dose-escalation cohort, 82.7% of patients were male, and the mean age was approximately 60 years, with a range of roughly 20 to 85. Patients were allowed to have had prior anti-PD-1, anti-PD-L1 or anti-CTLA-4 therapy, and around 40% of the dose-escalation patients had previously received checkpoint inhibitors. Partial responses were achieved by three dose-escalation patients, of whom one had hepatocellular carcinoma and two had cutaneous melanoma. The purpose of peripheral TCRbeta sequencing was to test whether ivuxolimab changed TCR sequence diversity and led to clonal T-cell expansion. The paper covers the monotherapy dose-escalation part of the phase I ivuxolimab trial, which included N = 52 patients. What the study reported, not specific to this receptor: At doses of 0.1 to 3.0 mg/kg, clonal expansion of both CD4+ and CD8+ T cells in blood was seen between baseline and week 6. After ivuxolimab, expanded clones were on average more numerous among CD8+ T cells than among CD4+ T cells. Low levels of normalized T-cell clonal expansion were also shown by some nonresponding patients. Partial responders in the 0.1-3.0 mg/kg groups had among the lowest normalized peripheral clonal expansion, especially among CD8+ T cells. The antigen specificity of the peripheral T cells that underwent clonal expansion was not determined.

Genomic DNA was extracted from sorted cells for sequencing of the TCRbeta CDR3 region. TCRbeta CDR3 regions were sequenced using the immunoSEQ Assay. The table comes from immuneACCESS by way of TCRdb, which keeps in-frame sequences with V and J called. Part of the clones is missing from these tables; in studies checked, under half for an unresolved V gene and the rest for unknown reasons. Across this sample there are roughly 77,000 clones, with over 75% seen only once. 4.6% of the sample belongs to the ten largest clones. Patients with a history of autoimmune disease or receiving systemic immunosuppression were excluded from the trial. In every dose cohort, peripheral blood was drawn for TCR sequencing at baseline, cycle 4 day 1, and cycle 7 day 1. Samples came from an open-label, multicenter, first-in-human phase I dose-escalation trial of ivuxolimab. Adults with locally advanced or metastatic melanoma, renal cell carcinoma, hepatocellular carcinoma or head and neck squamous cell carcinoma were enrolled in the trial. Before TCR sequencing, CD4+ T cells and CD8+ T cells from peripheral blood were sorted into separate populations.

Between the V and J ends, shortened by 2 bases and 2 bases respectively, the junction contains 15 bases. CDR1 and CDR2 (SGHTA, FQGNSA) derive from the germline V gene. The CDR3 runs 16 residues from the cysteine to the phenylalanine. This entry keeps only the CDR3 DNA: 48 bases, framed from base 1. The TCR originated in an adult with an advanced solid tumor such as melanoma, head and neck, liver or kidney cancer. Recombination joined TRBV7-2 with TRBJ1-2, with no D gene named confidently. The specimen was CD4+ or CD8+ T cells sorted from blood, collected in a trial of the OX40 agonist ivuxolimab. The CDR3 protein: CASSLSRQTSNYGYTF. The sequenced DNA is TGTGCCAGCAGCTTATCAAGGCAAACAAGCAACTATGGCTACACCTTC.